Each of the 20 T cell receptor beta chains below was sequenced from the same sample in a study of T cell changes during pregnancy in multiple sclerosis. Data came from immunoSEQ multiplex PCR; TCRdb stores just in-frame clones and leaves some out. Of around 84,000 clones in the sample, roughly 94% are singletons; the top ten hold roughly 0.9%. The sequences come from peripheral blood, collected in the second trimester of pregnancy. The source of these receptors is a female donor in good health, enrolled as a control in a pregnancy study.

The gene calls are TRBV6-4 and TRBJ2-1; D is uncertain. Germline-derived CDR1 and CDR2 are MRHNA and SNTAGT. CDR3 size: 15 residues. V was trimmed by 3 bases and J by 0 bases, leaving 9 bases between them. DNA for the CDR3: TGTGCCAGCAGTGAGCAAGCTGACTCCTACAATGAGCAGTTCTTC. Protein sequence: CASSEQADSYNEQFF.

J is TRBJ2-2 and V is TRBV7-9; a possible D gene is TRBD1 (5 bases). V was clipped by 4 bases and J by 6 bases, with 15 bases between them. The V gene's germline CDR1 is SEHNR and CDR2 FQNEAQ (reference sequence). This CDR3 comprises 15 residues. Here the CDR3 DNA reads TGTGCCAGCAGCTCACTGACGGTGACAGCCGGGGAGCTGTTTTTT. Protein sequence: CASSSLTVTAGELFF.

CDR3 region: CASSSRQGRPYEQYF. The CDR3 bases are TGTGCCAGCAGTTCCAGACAGGGGCGACCCTACGAGCAGTACTTC. The rearrangement joins TRBV27 to TRBJ2-7; 8 bases align to TRBD1. Per the germline V gene, CDR1 is MNHEY and CDR2 is SMNVEV (reference sequence). The CDR3 has 15 amino acids. The V gene end was trimmed by 4 bases and the J gene end by 2 bases; junction bases not matched to a gene: 7.

The rearrangement joins TRBV28 to TRBJ2-7; D not certain. V shed 1 base and J shed 0 bases, with 10 bases lying between them. The CDR3 has 15 amino acids. Germline V gene sequence: CDR1 MDHEN, CDR2 SYDVKM. CDR3 coding DNA: TGTGCCAGCAGTTTATCCTTGGCGGCCTCCTACGAGCAGTACTTC. Its translation is CASSLSLAASYEQYF.

The chain joins TRBV6-5 to TRBJ2-5; TRBD1 matches 8 bases. CDR3 size: 15 residues. Unmatched junction bases numbered 10, after V lost 5 bases and J lost 5 bases. Germline values: CDR1 MNHEY, CDR2 SVGAGI. In DNA, the CDR3 is TGTGCCAGCAGTCTCCAGGGGGCTATTGGGGAGACCCAGTACTTC. This encodes CASSLQGAIGETQYF.

This chain connects TRBV12-5 to TRBJ1-1; 9 bases are shared with TRBD1. V lost 9 bases, J lost 5 bases, and 7 bases stayed unmatched. Per germline, CDR1 LGHNT and CDR2 FRNRAP. The CDR3 covers 13 residues. The chain's CDR3 is CASGTGSGTEAFF. CDR3 DNA sequence: TGTGCTAGCGGGACAGGGTCGGGAACTGAAGCTTTCTTT. Filled out from reference TRBV12-5 and TRBJ1-1, the complete variable domain reads DARVTQTPRHKVTEMGQEVTMRCQPILGHNTVFWYRQTMMQGLELLAYFRNRAPLDDSGMPKDRFSAEMPDATLATLKIQPSEPRDSAVYFCASGTGSGTEAFFGQGTRLTVV.

The V call is TRBV15, the J call TRBJ2-7, with TRBD2 identical over 9 bases. The CDR3 is 14 residues long. Germline CDR1 and CDR2: LNHNV and YYDKDF (reference sequence). V lost 4 bases and J lost 4; bases outside the gene matches: 5. In nucleotides, the CDR3 is TGTGCCACCAGCACGGCTAGCGGGAAGTACGAGCAGTACTTC. It codes for CATSTASGKYEQYF.

The rearrangement joins TRBV19 to TRBJ2-7; 7 positions agree with TRBD1. This CDR3 has 14 amino acids. Germline CDR1 and CDR2: LNHDA and SQIVND (reference sequence). V was pared by 5 bases and J by 6 bases, with 10 bases of the junction left unmatched. CDR3 residues: CASSPRTGHGEQYF. Here the CDR3 DNA reads TGTGCCAGTAGTCCCCGGACAGGTCACGGCGAGCAGTACTTC.

The chain combines TRBV6-4 with TRBJ2-3; D is possibly TRBD2 (6 bases). CDR3 length: 15 residues. Germline lookup yields CDR1 MRHNA and CDR2 SNTAGT. V lost 0 bases, J lost 5 bases, and 12 bases lay in between. This chain's CDR3 is CASSDSWGTGDTQYF. The CDR3 DNA is TGTGCCAGCAGTGACTCGTGGGGGACTGGAGATACGCAGTATTTT.

This rearrangement joins TRBV5-1 to TRBJ1-1; 9 nucleotides align to TRBD1. Trimming cost V 3 bases and J 3 bases; bases outside gene matches: 3. CDR1 and CDR2 (germline): SGHRS, YFSETQ. CDR3 length: 14 amino acids. CDR3 protein: CASSSGTGYTEAFF. The CDR3 nucleotides read TGCGCCAGCAGCTCCGGGACAGGGTACACTGAAGCTTTCTTT.

DNA for the CDR3: TGTGCCAGCAGCCGGGGACTAGGGTTATATGAGCAGTTCTTC. This codes for CASSRGLGLYEQFF. V is TRBV6-6 and J is TRBJ2-1, with 8 bases lining up with TRBD2. The CDR3 has 14 residues. Unmatched junction bases numbered 9, after V lost 6 bases and J lost 8 bases. Germline CDR1 reads MNHNY; CDR2 reads SVGAGI (reference sequence).

The rearrangement uses TRBV28 and TRBJ2-3, with D possibly being TRBD1 (5 bases). Trimming removed 2 bases from V and 6 bases from J, with 27 bases in between. The CDR3 extends over 19 amino acids. Germline V gene sequence: CDR1 MDHEN, CDR2 SYDVKM. The CDR3 loop reads CASSLGWNTARQRTDTQYF. CDR3 bases: TGTGCCAGCAGTTTAGGTTGGAACACCGCGAGACAGAGAACGGATACGCAGTATTTT. Full variable domain (rest looked up from reference TRBV28 and TRBJ2-3): DVKVTQSSRYLVKRTGEKVFLECVQDMDHENMFWYRQDPGLGLRLIYFSYDVKMKEKGDIPEGYSVSREKKERFSLILESASTNQTSMYLCASSLGWNTARQRTDTQYFGPGTRLTVL.

The J gene is TRBJ2-1, the V gene TRBV13; 12 bases are a match to TRBD2. The CDR3 is 16 amino acids. J gave up 7 bases and V 3 bases, and 7 bases lay outside the gene matches. Germline CDR1 PRHDT, CDR2 FYEKMQ (reference sequence). The CDR3 DNA sequence: TGTGCCAGCAGCTTCCGACTAGCGGGAGATCATAATGAGCAGTTCTTC. Translated, it gives CASSFRLAGDHNEQFF.

The chain combines TRBV7-9 with TRBJ2-6, with 7 bases matching TRBD1. Germline V gene data show CDR1 as SEHNR and CDR2 as FQNEAQ (reference sequence). V was pared by 5 bases and J by 4 bases, with 17 bases of the junction left unmatched. There are 19 residues in the CDR3. CDR3 residues: CASSRPTGVKPSGANVLTF. In DNA, the CDR3 is TGTGCCAGCAGCCGTCCAACAGGGGTAAAACCTTCCGGGGCCAACGTCCTGACTTTC.

V gene TRBV21-1 combines with J gene TRBJ2-1; the table's D gene call, TRBD2, was not cross checked with the DNA. TRBV21-1 is a pseudogene locus. The CDR3 spans 15 residues. The CDR3 nucleotides are TGTGCCAGCAGCAAAGCGCCTAGCGGCTACAATGAGCAGTTCTTC. Its translation: CASSKAPSGYNEQFF.

The J gene is TRBJ2-3, the V gene TRBV5-1; D is possibly TRBD1 (6 bases). V gave up 1 base and J gave up 0 bases, with 12 bases separating them. This CDR3 has 16 residues. Looked up from germline, CDR1 is SGHRS and CDR2 is YFSETQ. The CDR3 spells CASSLRAGASTDTQYF. In DNA, the CDR3 is TGCGCCAGCAGCTTGCGGGCAGGGGCTAGCACAGATACGCAGTATTTT.

V gene TRBV5-1 combines with J gene TRBJ2-5; 8 positions match TRBD1. This CDR3 region has 16 residues. Germline V gene lookup returns CDR1 SGHRS and CDR2 YFSETQ. V was pared by 0 bases and J by 3 bases, with 7 bases of the junction left unmatched. CDR3 DNA: TGCGCCAGCAGCTTGGTCGCAGGGGGCTTGAAAGAGACCCAGTACTTC. It yields the protein CASSLVAGGLKETQYF.

CDR3 nucleotides: TGTGCCAGCAGACTTGCGGGACAGGGGGCAGGGGGCTACACCTTC. Translated, it gives CASRLAGQGAGGYTF. The chain carries TRBV28 and TRBJ1-2, with 12 bases matching TRBD1. Looked up from germline, CDR1 is MDHEN and CDR2 is SYDVKM. The CDR3 is made up of 15 amino acids. Trimming removed 6 bases from V and 8 bases from J; junction bases left unmatched: 10.

The V gene is TRBV27, the J gene TRBJ1-4; D is uncertain. Trimming took off 0 bases at V and 8 bases at J, with 7 bases between the two ends. Per germline, CDR1 MNHEY and CDR2 SMNVEV (reference sequence). The CDR3 extends over 13 amino acids. CDR3 protein: CASSLSEREKLFF. In DNA form, the CDR3 reads TGTGCCAGCAGTTTATCCGAGCGGGAAAAACTGTTTTTT.

The chain has TRBV5-1 and TRBJ2-5; 8 nucleotides align to TRBD1. The V segment lost 0 bases and the J segment 1 base; nucleotides outside the gene matches: 2. This CDR3 region has 15 residues. The germline CDR1 and CDR2 sequences are SGHRS and YFSETQ. The CDR3 coding sequence is TGCGCCAGCAGCTTGGGGGACAGGCCCCAAGAGACCCAGTACTTC. Amino acids: CASSLGDRPQETQYF.